This T cell receptor (beta chain) was captured by sequencing in a study of technical replicates of blood from several donors. Generated by immunoSEQ multiplex PCR, the TCRdb table keeps only in-frame clones and is missing some. The table includes 65,000 to 95,000 clones, about 86% detected once. Germline loops: CDR1 SNHLY, CDR2 FYNNEI. Trimming took 5 bases from V and 2 from J, leaving 12 bases between them. This CDR3 region has 14 residues. The sequenced sample consisted of PBMCs. The rearrangement uses TRBV2 and TRBJ2-5; possible D gene TRBD1, 5 bases. The TCR was taken from a human donor in good health. Some clones in this sample may be carry-over from other donors' samples. Here the CDR3 reads CASSTRALQETQYF. The CDR3 DNA sequence: TGTGCCAGCAGTACCAGGGCTCTACAAGAGACCCAGTACTTC.